This passage covers 19 T cell receptor beta chains from one sample sequenced in a study of shared clonotypes between healthy human individuals. Profiled with immunoSEQ multiplex PCR; TCRdb holds only in-frame clones, not every one. The table lists approximately 1.1 million clones, 75% to 85% of them singletons, with approximately 0.5% in the top ten. Source material: memory CD4+ T cells from PBMCs. Subset denoted: CD45RA-negative fraction. These receptor sequences come from a man between 18 and 35 years old in good health. Some clones in this sample may be carry-over from other donors' samples.

This chain connects TRBV6-1 to TRBJ1-2; D gene uncertain. The germline gives CDR1 MNHNS, CDR2 SASEGT. V lost 2 bases, J lost 4 bases, and 14 bases lay in between. CDR3 length: 15 amino acids. This chain's CDR3 is CASSELSKRAYGYTF. The CDR3 DNA reads as TGTGCCAGCAGTGAATTGAGTAAGAGGGCCTATGGCTACACCTTC.

J is TRBJ2-5 and V is TRBV14; tentatively, D is TRBD1 (5 bases). This CDR3 has 18 amino acids. The germline V and J ends were trimmed by 0 bases and 7 bases, with 24 bases remaining between them. Germline V gene lookup returns CDR1 SGHDN and CDR2 FVKESK. This chain's CDR3 is CASSQDRRVGRLQGTQYF. The CDR3 nucleotides are TGTGCCAGCAGCCAAGATAGGCGAGTTGGGCGGCTTCAGGGGACCCAGTACTTC.

The rearrangement joins TRBV11-2 to TRBJ2-3, with 15 nucleotides matching TRBD2. The junction had 6 bases not matched to a gene; V was cut back by 5 bases and J by 6 bases. Germline CDR1 and CDR2: SGHAT and FQNNGV. There are 16 residues in the CDR3. CDR3 sequence reads: CASSLGLAGGRDTQYF. The CDR3, as DNA: TGTGCCAGCAGCCTCGGACTAGCGGGAGGGAGGGATACGCAGTATTTT.

The rearrangement links TRBV5-1 to TRBJ2-1, with D perhaps matching TRBD2 (6 bases). This CDR3 contains 16 residues. V was pared by 3 bases and J by 5 bases, with 18 bases between. The V gene's germline CDR1 is SGHRS and CDR2 YFSETQ. CDR3 amino acids: CASSWASSGANNEQFF. The DNA for the CDR3 is TGCGCCAGCAGCTGGGCCTCATCGGGAGCTAACAATGAGCAGTTCTTC. Filled out from reference TRBV5-1 and TRBJ2-1, the complete variable domain reads KAGVTQTPRYLIKTRGQQVTLSCSPISGHRSVSWYQQTPGQGLQFLFEYFSETQRNKGNFPGRFSGRQFSNSRSEMNVSTLELGDSALYLCASSWASSGANNEQFFGPGTRLTVL.

This clone occurred a few times. The CDR3 region has the DNA TGCGCCAGCAGCTTGGGTTCCGTCATGAACACTGAAGCTTTCTTT. Protein: CASSLGSVMNTEAFF. The rearrangement uses TRBV5-1 and TRBJ1-1; no clear D. Germline V lookup: CDR1 SGHRS, CDR2 YFSETQ. The CDR3 extends over 15 amino acids. The V and J ends lost 0 bases and 0 bases respectively, with 9 bases between them. The full variable domain, with the rest looked up from reference TRBV5-1 and TRBJ1-1, is KAGVTQTPRYLIKTRGQQVTLSCSPISGHRSVSWYQQTPGQGLQFLFEYFSETQRNKGNFPGRFSGRQFSNSRSEMNVSTLELGDSALYLCASSLGSVMNTEAFFGQGTRLTVV.

This clone was found once. The chain couples TRBV10-3 to TRBJ2-1; the match to TRBD2 covers 13 bases. Trimming took 8 bases from V and 0 from J; bases not matched to a gene: 13. The CDR3 has 19 amino acids. CDR1 and CDR2 from the germline V gene are ENHRY and SYGVKD. The CDR3 coding sequence is TGTGCCATCTCTTTCGCCTCGACTAGCGGGAGGAGCTCCTACAATGAGCAGTTCTTC. Its translation: CAISFASTSGRSSYNEQFF.

The chain uses TRBV28 and TRBJ2-3, with D unresolved. The germline V gene encodes CDR1 MDHEN and CDR2 SYDVKM. The CDR3 runs to 13 residues. V lost 5 bases and J 4 bases, leaving 10 bases between the germline ends. In DNA form, the CDR3 reads TGTGCCAGCAGTCCGCCGGGCGCAGATACGCAGTATTTT. Amino acid sequence: CASSPPGADTQYF. Supplemented by reference TRBV28 and TRBJ2-3, the full variable domain reads DVKVTQSSRYLVKRTGEKVFLECVQDMDHENMFWYRQDPGLGLRLIYFSYDVKMKEKGDIPEGYSVSREKKERFSLILESASTNQTSMYLCASSPPGADTQYFGPGTRLTVL.

V is TRBV28 and J is TRBJ2-7; 9 bases line up with TRBD1. Germline CDR1 reads MDHEN; CDR2 reads SYDVKM. V was pared by 6 bases and J by 6 bases, with 9 bases of the junction left unmatched. This CDR3 region has 14 residues. CDR3 DNA sequence: TGTGCCAGCAGCTACTGGACAGGGGTTCTCGAGCAGTACTTC. This translates into CASSYWTGVLEQYF.

This chain connects TRBV7-9 to TRBJ2-4; 8 nucleotides line up with TRBD1. J gave up 3 bases and V 2 bases, and 3 bases lay outside the gene matches. Germline V lookup: CDR1 SEHNR, CDR2 FQNEAQ (reference sequence). This CDR3 has 15 amino acids. The DNA of the CDR3 is TGTGCCAGCAGCTTAAGCGGACAGGGCAAAAACATTCAGTACTTC. This gives the protein CASSLSGQGKNIQYF.

J is TRBJ2-1 and V is TRBV9; 10 nucleotides line up with TRBD2. This CDR3 has 15 residues. Germline-derived CDR1 and CDR2 are SGDLS and YYNGEE. Unmatched junction bases numbered 1, after V lost 4 bases and J lost 0 bases. The CDR3 protein is CASSLAGASYNEQFF. The CDR3 region has the DNA TGTGCCAGCAGCCTAGCGGGAGCCTCCTACAATGAGCAGTTCTTC.

The genes are TRBV18 and TRBJ1-4, with D possibly TRBD1 on 5 matching bases. V lost 6 bases, J lost 8 bases, and 22 bases lay in between. Germline CDR1 and CDR2: KGHSH and LQKENI. The CDR3 consists of 16 residues. The CDR3 DNA reads TGTGCCAGCTCCCGAACCCGGGGCGGGGCCAGGGAAAAACTGTTTTTT. Translation gives CASSRTRGGAREKLFF.

The sample holds one count of this clone. V usage is TRBV4-3 and J usage is TRBJ2-2; a possible D gene is TRBD1 (6 bases). CDR3 length equals 14 residues. V shed 3 bases and J shed 2 bases, with 7 bases lying between them. Germline CDR1 reads LGHNA; CDR2 reads YSLEER. For the CDR3, the DNA is TGCGCCAGCAGCCAGGGGACAAACACCGGGGAGCTGTTTTTT. It codes for CASSQGTNTGELFF.

The chain links TRBV4-1 to TRBJ1-2; TRBD1 matches at 7 bases. V lost 1 base and J lost 4; bases outside the gene matches: 12. The CDR3 totals 17 residues. Germline CDR1 reads MGHRA; CDR2 reads YSYEKL. CDR3 loop: CASSQGHYGTDLYGYTF. DNA for the CDR3: TGCGCCAGCAGCCAAGGACACTACGGGACAGACCTCTATGGCTACACCTTC.

CDR3 in amino acids: CASSPQPTGPLEQYF. The CDR3 bases are TGCGCCAGCAGCCCACAACCGACGGGCCCTCTGGAGCAGTACTTC. The chain couples TRBV5-1 to TRBJ2-7; D uncertain. V lost 4 bases and J 7 bases, leaving 21 bases between the germline ends. Per germline, CDR1 SGHRS and CDR2 YFSETQ. The CDR3 is 15 residues long.

This rearrangement joins TRBV18 to TRBJ2-5; D unclear. The CDR3 is 13 amino acids. From germline, CDR1 is KGHSH and CDR2 LQKENI. Deletions cut 3 bases from V and 5 bases from J, with 10 bases between. The CDR3 nucleotides are TGTGCCAGCTCACCGGGGTTCTACGAGACCCAGTACTTC. Translation gives CASSPGFYETQYF. The variable domain in full, with the rest retrieved from reference TRBV18 and TRBJ2-5, is NAGVMQNPRHLVRRRGQEARLRCSPMKGHSHVYWYRQLPEEGLKFMVYLQKENIIDESGMPKERFSAEFPKEGPSILRIQQVVRGDSAAYFCASSPGFYETQYFGPGTRLLVL.

The CDR3 bases are TGTGCCAGCAGCGGAAGACAGGGTGAATGGGACGAGCAGTACTTC. Translated, it gives CASSGRQGEWDEQYF. The chain couples TRBV7-9 to TRBJ2-7, with 7 bases identical to TRBD1. From germline, CDR1 is SEHNR and CDR2 FQNEAQ (reference sequence). The CDR3 spans 15 residues. V dropped 5 bases and J dropped 5; count of bases not matched to a gene: 12.

The V call is TRBV5-4, the J call TRBJ2-4; tentatively, D is TRBD1 (6 bases). The CDR3 consists of 12 residues. With 4 bases removed from V and 9 bases from J, the gap between germline ends came to 11 bases. Germline V gene lookup returns CDR1 SGHNT and CDR2 YYREEE (reference sequence). In DNA form, the CDR3 reads TGTGCCAGCAGCAACAGGGTGGGCATTCAGTACTTC. As protein: CASSNRVGIQYF.

In its sample, this clone was seen a few times. The CDR3 DNA sequence: TGTGCCAGCACCGCGGACAGGGGTTTTTCCCGTGAGCAGTTCTTC. It encodes CASTADRGFSREQFF. V is TRBV6-1 and J is TRBJ2-1; 9 bases line up with TRBD1. V was clipped by 7 bases and J by 9 bases; unmatched bases: 13. The CDR3 is made up of 15 amino acids. Germline loops: CDR1 MNHNS, CDR2 SASEGT.

About this clone itself: A single base is all that separates this from a far larger clone, so a read error is likely. Other nucleotide sequences from this sample produce the same CDR3. The CDR3 nucleotides read TGTGCCAGTAGCGCGGGATGGAACACTGAAGCTTTCTTT. Translating gives CASSAGWNTEAFF. This rearrangement joins TRBV5-8 to TRBJ1-1; D remains ambiguous. The germline V gene encodes CDR1 SGHTS and CDR2 YDEGEE. Trimming stripped 8 bases from V and 1 base from J, with 12 bases between. This CDR3 has 13 residues.